This record covers a single T cell receptor (beta chain). What it binds is not known. This record belongs to a study of metastatic and nonmetastatic thyroid tumors. Study-wide context: Comparison of repertoires was carried out across blood and tumor or nodule tissue from malignant and benign thyroid patients.

The V end was cut by 1 base, the J end by 3 bases, with 10 bases between. CDR1 SNHLY and CDR2 FYNNEI come from the germline V gene. The CDR3 has 14 amino acids. Notes on the study in general: Relative to benign nodules, malignant thyroid tumors were reportedly characterized by significantly elevated TCR beta diversity in blood and tumor.

No treatment had been given to any patient before thyroid surgery. As originally analysed: Variation in CDR3 across clinicopathological groups served as the basis for constructing a distant-metastasis classifier in papillary thyroid cancer. TCRdb called clones again from the PCR reads with MiXCR. None of the V and J calls come from the authors' own analysis; TCRdb made them. The table has more than 20,000 clones, 24% seen once. The sequenced material came from tumor tissue. This chain uses TRBV2 with TRBJ2-7, with D uncertain. The TCR comes from a female donor with papillary thyroid cancer or a benign thyroid nodule (not recorded which). Some clones in this sample may be carry-over from other donors' samples. CDR3 nucleotide sequence: TGTGCCAGCAGTGAAGACCCATTGGTCTACGAGCAGTACTTC. This gives the protein CASSEDPLVYEQYF.